This TCR beta chain was recorded in a study of identical twins. Study observations and caveats: Among beta out-of-frame sequences, excess sharing between twins appeared weaker.

TCRdb used MiXCR to reprocess the 5' RACE reads, holding one entry per CDR3 protein. The sample comprises some 690,000 distinct CDR3 sequences, roughly 20% of which are singletons, and approximately 4.3% rests with the top ten. V gave up 7 bases and J gave up 4 bases, with 16 bases separating them. This CDR3 has 14 residues. Germline assignment: CDR1 LGHNA and CDR2 YSLEER. On this clonotype itself: Antigen unknown.

Another study also made use of these data, one on T cells expressing NK-cell markers. That source reports: For roughly 6 donors, the dominant NKG2C+ clonotypes made up about 1.0-7.5% of their CD8+ T cells.

Sequencing was performed on PBMCs. The sequence was collected from a young woman in good health. This chain uses TRBV4-3 with TRBJ1-2, with D unclear. The CDR3 bases are TGCGCCAGCACCCCTTCGGCTGGTGGCTATGGCTACACCTTC. As protein: CASTPSAGGYGYTF.